This section outlines one T cell receptor (beta chain) sequence together with its context. Primers included in the PCR were 60 Vbeta and 13 Jbeta primers. Clones were read by immunoSEQ multiplex PCR, and TCRdb kept only the in-frame ones, dropping some. The table has roughly 180,000 clones, around 80% seen once. V was clipped by 8 bases and J by 3 bases, with 16 bases between them. CDR1 and CDR2 (germline): MGHRA, YSYEKL. This CDR3 has 15 amino acids. This entry is derived from a study of cytomegalovirus exposure and HLA in healthy donors. The sequence came from a woman in her 50s in good health and CMV-seropositive. The chain joins TRBV4-1 to TRBJ2-2, with TRBD2 as a possible D gene (6 bases). Material: PBMCs. The CDR3: CASRDGGEDTGELFF. CDR3 in DNA: TGCGCCAGCCGTGACGGTGGGGAGGACACCGGGGAGCTGTTTTTT.